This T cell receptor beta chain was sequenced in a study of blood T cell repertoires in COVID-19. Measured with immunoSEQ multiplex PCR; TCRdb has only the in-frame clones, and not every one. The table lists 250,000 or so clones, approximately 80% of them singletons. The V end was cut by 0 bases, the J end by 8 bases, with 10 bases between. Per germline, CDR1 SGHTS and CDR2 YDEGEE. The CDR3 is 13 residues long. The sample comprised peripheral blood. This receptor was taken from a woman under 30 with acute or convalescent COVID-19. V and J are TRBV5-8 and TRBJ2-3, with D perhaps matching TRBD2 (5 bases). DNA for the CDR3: TGTGCCAGCAGCTTGGTCGGACTTGGTACGCAGTATTTT. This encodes CASSLVGLGTQYF.